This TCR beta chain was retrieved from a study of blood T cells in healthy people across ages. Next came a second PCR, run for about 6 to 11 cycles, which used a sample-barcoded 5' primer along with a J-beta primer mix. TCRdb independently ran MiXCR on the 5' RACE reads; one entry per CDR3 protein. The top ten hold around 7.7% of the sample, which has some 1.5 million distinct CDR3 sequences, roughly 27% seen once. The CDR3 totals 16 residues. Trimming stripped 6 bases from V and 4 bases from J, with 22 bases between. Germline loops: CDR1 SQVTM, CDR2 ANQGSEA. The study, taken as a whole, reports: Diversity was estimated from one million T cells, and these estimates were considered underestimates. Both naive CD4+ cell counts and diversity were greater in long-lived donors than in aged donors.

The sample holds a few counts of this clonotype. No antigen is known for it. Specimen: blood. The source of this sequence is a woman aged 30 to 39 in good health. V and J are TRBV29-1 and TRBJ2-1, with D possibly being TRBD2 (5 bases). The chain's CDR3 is CSVAVEDAVSYNEQFF. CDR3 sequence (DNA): TGCAGCGTAGCTGTGGAGGACGCTGTTTCTTACAATGAGCAGTTCTTC.